Described below is a single T cell receptor (beta chain) sequence and its context. Its antigen is not identified. The record originates from a study of T cells expressing NK-cell markers. Study as a whole: It was sorted CD3+CD56-NKG2C+, CD3+CD56+NKG2C- and CD3+CD56+NKG2C+ T cells that provided the TCR beta repertoires.

Study observations and caveats: Whether the expanded NKG2C+ T cell clones recognized HCMV remained unclear. Researchers report these clonotypes also headed the CD3+CD56-NKG2C+ fraction in several donors.

For each CDR3 protein, TCRdb gives one entry from its re-call of the 5' RACE reads, without DNA. The sample features about 460,000 distinct CDR3 sequences, with almost 1.5% in its top ten. CDR3 size: 15 residues. CDR1 and CDR2 (germline): MGHRA, YSYEKL. The rearrangement links TRBV4-1 to TRBJ1-1; lacking DNA, the TRBD1 call made by TCRdb goes unchecked. This clonotype originated in a woman aged 45-65 years in good health. Sequences were obtained from blood T cells: a sorted CD56 or NKG2C T cell subset, CD4+ or CD8+ T cells, or bulk PBMC T cells (not recorded which). This chain's CDR3 is CASSQTGGKDTEAFF.